Listed below are T cell receptor beta chains from one sample, sequenced in a study of T cell repertoires in cytomegalovirus infection. Each CDR3 protein is one row after TCRdb ran MiXCR on the reads. The sample yields 480,000 or so distinct CDR3 sequences, around 11% seen once. The sample consisted of PBMCs. The receptors come from a human donor in good health (CMV status not recorded). Some clones in this sample may be carry-over from other donors' samples. Both conserved end residues are part of each CDR3. A D gene is named only where the DNA matches it firmly. Clone size is shown for a subset of rows, as once, few, many or a class of expanded clone.

size	D	J	V	CDR3	DNA
few	TRBD1	TRBJ1-2	TRBV19	CASSTGGEPGTGRGYTF	TGTGCCAGTAGTACCGGGGGGGAGCCTGGGACAGGACGAGGCTACACCTTC
few	-	TRBJ2-6	TRBV28	CASSPRGESGANVLTF	TGTGCCAGCAGTCCCCGAGGGGAATCAGGGGCCAACGTCCTGACTTTC
-	TRBD1	TRBJ1-6	TRBV28	CASSTLTGGSPLHF	TGTGCCAGCAGTACTTTGACAGGGGGTTCACCCCTCCACTTT
many	-	TRBJ2-7	TRBV29-1	CSVEDPGSGYEQYF	TGCAGCGTTGAAGATCCGGGCTCGGGCTACGAGCAGTACTTC
few	TRBD1	TRBJ2-7	TRBV5-1	CASSSRTGGDEQYF	TGCGCCAGCAGCAGTCGGACAGGGGGCGACGAGCAGTACTTC
many	TRBD2	TRBJ2-1	TRBV28	CASSPPGLAYEQFF	TGTGCCAGCAGTCCGCCGGGACTAGCATATGAGCAGTTCTTC
many	TRBD1	TRBJ1-1	TRBV10-3	CAINPTGGTEAFF	TGTGCCATCAACCCGACAGGGGGGACTGAAGCTTTCTTT
many	-	TRBJ1-2	TRBV6-5	CASSPLILGTRGYTF	TGTGCCAGCAGTCCCCTTATTCTCGGGACCCGTGGCTACACCTTC
many	-	TRBJ1-5	TRBV6-1	CASSALDGEHF	TGTGCCAGCAGTGCCCTTGACGGGGAGCATTTT
-	TRBD2	TRBJ2-1	TRBV6-5	CASSSQGAGVQFF	TGTGCCAGCAGTTCGCAAGGGGCGGGGGTGCAGTTCTTC
many	-	TRBJ2-2	TRBV5-6	CASSLVSSANTGELFF	TGTGCCAGCAGCTTGGTTAGCAGCGCGAACACCGGGGAGCTGTTTTTT
many	TRBD2	TRBJ2-7	TRBV29-1	CSVSGRRSYEQYF	TGCAGCGTTAGCGGGAGGAGGTCCTACGAGCAGTACTTC
few	TRBD2	TRBJ2-1	TRBV28	CASSLTGGDDEQFF	TGTGCCAGCAGTTTAACGGGAGGGGACGATGAGCAGTTCTTC
many	-	TRBJ2-3	TRBV12-3/TRBV12-4	CASSLMADTQYF	TGTGCCAGCAGTTTAATGGCGGATACGCAGTATTTT
few	-	TRBJ1-4	TRBV7-9	CASSLSTQREKLFF	TGTGCCAGCAGCTTATCTACGCAGCGTGAAAAACTGTTTTTT
few	TRBD1	TRBJ1-1	TRBV20-1	CSAAGTGGGNTEAFF	TGCAGTGCTGCCGGGACAGGGGGAGGGAACACTGAAGCTTTCTTT
many	TRBD1	TRBJ1-2	TRBV20-1	CSARGVTAGGRWDGYTF	TGCAGTGCTAGAGGGGTCACCGCAGGGGGCCGGTGGGATGGCTACACCTTC
many	-	TRBJ2-7	TRBV5-1	CASSLAGLGLLGDEQYF	TGCGCCAGCAGCTTGGCGGGCCTGGGACTCCTGGGCGACGAGCAGTACTTC
many	-	TRBJ1-5	TRBV6-1	CASTPNGRGGWSNQPQHF	TGTGCCAGCACCCCGAATGGACGAGGAGGTTGGAGCAATCAGCCCCAGCATTTT
many	-	TRBJ1-5	TRBV19	CASSIDWTIINQPQHF	TGTGCCAGTAGTATAGATTGGACCATAATCAATCAGCCCCAGCATTTT
few	TRBD2	TRBJ2-2	TRBV7-9	CASSLSSAGGTGELFF	TGTGCCAGCAGCTTATCGTCCGCGGGGGGCACCGGGGAGCTGTTTTTT
few	-	TRBJ2-7	TRBV3-1	CASSPGTVLVNEQYF	TGTGCCAGCAGCCCTGGGACCGTTCTAGTCAACGAGCAGTACTTC
many	-	TRBJ2-5	TRBV27	CASSLLGSSDPETQYF	TGTGCCAGCAGTCTCCTCGGGTCTTCGGACCCAGAGACCCAGTACTTC
many	-	TRBJ1-2	TRBV12-3/TRBV12-4	CASSLPAGTLYGYTF	TGTGCCAGCAGTCTTCCGGCTGGGACCCTCTATGGCTACACCTTC
-	TRBD2	TRBJ2-1	TRBV29-1	CSAARFLAGGMSSYNEQFF	TGCAGCGCTGCGAGGTTTCTAGCGGGGGGGATGAGCTCCTACAATGAGCAGTTCTTC
many	TRBD1	TRBJ1-5	TRBV6-6	CASRRDRGSWQPQHF	TGTGCCAGCAGGCGGGACAGGGGATCATGGCAGCCCCAGCATTTT
many	-	TRBJ2-4	TRBV10-3	CAIRTEKENIQYF	TGTGCCATCAGGACCGAAAAAGAGAACATTCAGTACTTC
-	TRBD2	TRBJ2-3	TRBV7-3	CASSPGLAGLTTDTQYF	TGTGCCAGCAGTCCAGGACTAGCGGGGCTGACTACAGATACGCAGTATTTT
many	-	TRBJ1-1	TRBV5-4	CASGRIGLNTEAFF	TGTGCCAGCGGGCGAATAGGACTGAACACTGAAGCTTTCTTT